Included here is one TCR beta chain sequence, with context. Its specificity is unknown. The CDR3 is 13 amino acids. The V end was cut by 5 bases, the J end by 0 bases, with 7 bases between. The germline V gene encodes CDR1 SGHNT and CDR2 YENEEA. This entry belongs to a study of identical twins. Whole-study findings and limits: Monozygotic twins shared more out-of-frame TCR alpha than recombination models predicted.

TCRdb reprocessed the 5' RACE reads with MiXCR, giving one entry per CDR3 protein. The data contain around 490,000 distinct CDR3 sequences, 20% to 25% of them singletons. Separately, the same data were catalogued under a study of yellow fever vaccine responses in identical twins.

V and J are TRBV11-3 and TRBJ1-1; D gene uncertain. Sequenced input: CD4+ T cells sorted from blood. This clonotype was obtained from a young woman in good health. CDR3 protein: CASSNYLNTEAFF. The CDR3 DNA reads TGTGCCAGCAGCAATTACCTGAACACTGAAGCTTTCTTT.